A single sample gave rise to the 20 T cell receptor beta chains below, sequenced in a study of T cell responses to AZD1222 COVID-19 vaccine. Sequencing was performed with immunoSEQ multiplex PCR; in TCRdb, only in-frame clones are kept and a portion is missing. The sample consists of 150,000 to 200,000 clones, approximately 90% of them appearing once. The source was peripheral blood, collected 28 days after the second AZD1222 dose. All receptors come from an adult who received the AZD1222 COVID-19 vaccine.

Concerning this clone: In the same sample, other DNA sequences code for this CDR3. The chain couples TRBV6-5 to TRBJ1-6; perhaps TRBD1 as D (5 bases). The CDR3 loop spans 14 amino acids. Trimming stripped 2 bases from V and 6 bases from J, with 8 bases between. Germline loops: CDR1 MNHEY, CDR2 SVGAGI. This chain's CDR3 is CASSYGGTNSPLHF. CDR3 sequence (DNA): TGTGCCAGCAGTTACGGGGGGACTAATTCACCCCTCCACTTT.

This chain's CDR3 is CASSLSGDGRHYGYTF. The CDR3 region has the DNA TGCGCCAGCAGCCTCAGCGGGGACGGGAGACACTATGGCTACACCTTC. The chain carries TRBV4-1 and TRBJ1-2; D may be TRBD1 (5 bases). The CDR3 contains 16 residues. V was cut by 4 bases and J by 3 bases, with 18 bases left in between. Per the germline V gene, CDR1 is MGHRA and CDR2 is YSYEKL.

The chain has TRBV6-5 and TRBJ2-3, with 11 bases fitting TRBD2. Per the germline V gene, CDR1 is MNHEY and CDR2 is SVGAGI. This CDR3 is built from 13 residues. The J segment lost 4 bases and the V segment lost 6 bases, leaving 0 bases of the junction unmatched. The CDR3 DNA sequence: TGTGCCAGCAGGACTAGCGGGGCAGATACGCAGTATTTT. It codes for CASRTSGADTQYF.

The CDR3 DNA follows: TGTGCCAGCAGTCTCGGTCAAATGAACACTGAAGCTTTCTTT. It yields the protein CASSLGQMNTEAFF. This rearrangement joins TRBV2 to TRBJ1-1; D remains unclear. Germline-derived CDR1 and CDR2 are SNHLY and FYNNEI. The CDR3 extends over 14 amino acids. Trimming removed 5 bases at V and 0 bases at J, with 10 bases between. The full variable domain, rest sourced from reference TRBV2 and TRBJ1-1, is EPEVTQTPSHQVTQMGQEVILRCVPISNHLYFYWYRQILGQKVEFLVSFYNNEISEKSEIFDDQFSVERPDGSNFTLKIRSTKLEDSAMYFCASSLGQMNTEAFFGQGTRLTVV.

This chain uses TRBV29-1 with TRBJ1-2, with D perhaps TRBD1 (6 bases). Germline CDR1 and CDR2: SQVTM and ANQGSEA. The CDR3 runs 15 residues. Between the trimmed V and J ends, which lost 6 bases and 4 bases, there was a span of 21 bases. The CDR3 here is CSVLPSTGRLYGYTF. The CDR3 nucleotides read TGCAGCGTCCTTCCGAGCACAGGGAGGCTCTATGGCTACACCTTC.

V and J are TRBV10-1 and TRBJ1-6; 7 positions match TRBD1. V lost 8 bases, J lost 0 bases, and 10 bases stayed unmatched. CDR3 length equals 17 residues. Per germline, CDR1 WNHNN and CDR2 SYGVQD (reference sequence). CDR3 nucleotides: TGCGCCAGCTATGAGGGGGACAGCCACTCCTATAATTCACCCCTCCACTTT. Its translation is CASYEGDSHSYNSPLHF.

This clone occurred a few times. The chain couples TRBV6-2 or TRBV6-3 to TRBJ1-2; D gene ambiguous. Trimming cost V 2 bases and J 4 bases, with 11 bases left between them. The CDR3 extends over 14 amino acids. The V gene's germline CDR1 is MNHEY and CDR2 SVGEGT. The CDR3 DNA reads as TGTGCCAGCAGTTACCGGATGGGGTCCTATGGCTACACCTTC. Protein: CASSYRMGSYGYTF.

V gene TRBV12-3 or TRBV12-4 combines with J gene TRBJ1-2; D is uncertain. With 1 base removed from V and 8 bases from J, the gap between germline ends came to 11 bases. There are 13 residues in the CDR3. The CDR3 is CASSLGAHRGYTF. The CDR3 DNA sequence: TGTGCCAGCAGTTTAGGGGCGCATAGAGGCTACACCTTC.

This clone came up a few times. The rearrangement links TRBV30 to TRBJ2-3; D not resolved. This CDR3 region has 14 residues. The germline V gene encodes CDR1 GTSNPN and CDR2 SVGIG (reference sequence). The germline V and J ends were trimmed by 0 bases and 0 bases, with 7 bases remaining between them. Written as DNA, the CDR3 is TGTGCCTGGAGTGTAGGGCTTAGCACAGATACGCAGTATTTT. This sequence encodes CAWSVGLSTDTQYF.

The rearrangement links TRBV27 to TRBJ1-2; maybe TRBD1 (6 bases). Trimming left V 6 bases short and J 8 bases short, with 22 bases between. Germline loops: CDR1 MNHEY, CDR2 SMNVEV (reference sequence). CDR3 length: 15 amino acids. This CDR3 is CASSNSLKDRRGYTF. CDR3 sequence (DNA): TGTGCCAGCAGCAATTCCCTTAAAGACAGGCGAGGCTACACCTTC.

The chain employs TRBV6-5 and TRBJ1-2, with 7 bases identical to TRBD1. CDR1 is MNHEY and CDR2 is SVGAGI in the germline V gene. The CDR3 is made up of 13 amino acids. V lost 5 bases, J lost 3 bases, and 3 bases stayed unmatched. This CDR3 reads CASSRDSHYGYTF. CDR3 sequence (DNA): TGTGCCAGCAGTCGGGACAGCCACTATGGCTACACCTTC.

The chain links TRBV7-9 to TRBJ2-7, with 12 bases matching TRBD1. Germline V lookup: CDR1 SEHNR, CDR2 FQNEAQ (reference sequence). V shed 5 bases and J 4 bases; nucleotides not matched to a gene: 6. CDR3 size: 15 residues. The CDR3 sequence is CASSTGTGGVYEQYF. For the CDR3, the DNA is TGTGCCAGCAGCACCGGGACAGGGGGCGTTTACGAGCAGTACTTC.

The chain carries TRBV7-7 and TRBJ2-5; 10 bases line up with TRBD1. This CDR3 spans 15 amino acids. Per the germline V gene, CDR1 is SSHAT and CDR2 is FNYEAQ (reference sequence). V lost 5 bases to trimming and J lost 2 bases; unmatched junction nucleotides: 5. The CDR3: CASSLPGQGQETQYF. CDR3 nucleotide sequence: TGTGCCAGCAGCCTGCCGGGACAGGGGCAAGAGACCCAGTACTTC.

The V and J genes are TRBV4-1 and TRBJ1-5, with no clear D. Between the trimmed V and J ends, which lost 0 bases and 4 bases, there was a span of 10 bases. Germline V gene lookup returns CDR1 MGHRA and CDR2 YSYEKL. The CDR3 runs to 15 residues. CDR3: CASSQDYGRNQPQHF. CDR3 in DNA: TGCGCCAGCAGCCAAGATTACGGCAGAAATCAGCCCCAGCATTTT.

Turning to this clone: One end of the junction is discordant with germline, which a read error may explain. The chain uses TRBV6-1 and TRBJ1-2; D is unclear. The germline gives CDR1 MNHNS, CDR2 SASEGT. This CDR3 is built from 15 residues. CDR3 DNA sequence: TGTGCCAGCAGTGAACAAATCGTCCGAGCGGCTAGAGAATCCTTC. Translated, it gives CASSEQIVRAARESF.

CDR3 in amino acids: CASSQDDRNYNEQFF. Written as DNA, the CDR3 is TGTGCCAGCAGCCAAGATGATCGGAATTACAATGAGCAGTTCTTC. The V gene is TRBV3-1 (or the pseudogene TRBV3-2), the J gene TRBJ2-1; D is unresolved. This CDR3 comprises 15 residues. Trimming pared 0 bases from V and 4 bases from J, leaving 10 bases between. CDR1 and CDR2 (germline): LGHDT, YNNKEL (reference sequence).

This chain links TRBV19 with TRBJ2-7, with 9 bases that match TRBD1. Germline trimming cut 3 bases from V and 2 bases from J; bases unmatched to any gene: 11. Germline CDR1 LNHDA, CDR2 SQIVND (reference sequence). The CDR3 has 17 residues. CDR3 sequence reads: CASSIAFGTGRAYEQYF. The CDR3 DNA is TGTGCCAGTAGTATTGCCTTCGGGACAGGGAGGGCCTACGAGCAGTACTTC.

The rearrangement uses TRBV11-2 and TRBJ2-7, with 7 bases lining up with TRBD2. Germline CDR1 is SGHAT and CDR2 is FQNNGV. The CDR3 length is 16 residues. Unmatched junction bases numbered 9, after V lost 4 bases and J lost 0 bases. In DNA form, the CDR3 reads TGTGCCAGCAGCTCTCCTAGGGCGGGGGTCTCCTACGAGCAGTACTTC. This sequence encodes CASSSPRAGVSYEQYF. The full variable domain, with the rest looked up from reference TRBV11-2 and TRBJ2-7, is EAGVAQSPRYKIIEKRQSVAFWCNPISGHATLYWYQQILGQGPKLLIQFQNNGVVDDSQLPKDRFSAERLKGVDSTLKIQPAKLEDSAVYLCASSSPRAGVSYEQYFGPGTRLTVT.

This clone has a handful of counts. This sequence joins TRBV6-6 and TRBJ1-6, with TRBD1 identical over 7 bases. This CDR3 comprises 14 residues. The V gene end was trimmed by 5 bases and the J gene end by 7 bases; junction bases not matched to a gene: 5. CDR1 and CDR2 from the germline V gene are MNHNY and SVGAGI (reference sequence). This CDR3 reads CASSPQDRNSPLHF. In DNA, the CDR3 is TGTGCCAGCAGTCCCCAGGACAGGAATTCACCCCTCCACTTT.

This clone was counted a few times. The rearrangement links TRBV19 to TRBJ1-3; 7 nucleotides align to TRBD1. Germline CDR1 and CDR2: LNHDA and SQIVND (reference sequence). After removal of 8 bases from V and 0 bases from J, the junction contained 10 bases not matched to a gene. The length of the CDR3 is 16 residues. CDR3 protein: CASRIRDRNSGNTIYF. Written as DNA, the CDR3 is TGTGCCAGTCGAATAAGGGACAGAAACTCTGGAAACACCATATATTTT.